These 4 T cell receptor beta chains were sequenced from one sample in a study of cytotoxic CD8 clonotypes in ibrutinib-treated CLL. Repertoires were generated with immunoSEQ multiplex PCR, while TCRdb's copy carries only in-frame clones and drops some. The sample carries some 200,000 clones, nearly 80% recorded once. The sequenced sample was PBMCs, obtained after 12 months of ibrutinib treatment. The origin of the receptors is a human donor with chronic lymphocytic leukemia.

The sample holds one count of this clone. The rearrangement uses TRBV29-1 and TRBJ2-7; D is undetermined. Per the germline V gene, CDR1 is SQVTM and CDR2 is ANQGSEA. V gave up 4 bases and J gave up 4 bases, with 14 bases separating them. There are 13 residues in the CDR3. CDR3 nucleotides: TGCAGCGTTGGACCGAAGGGTGGGTACGAGCAGTACTTC. This gives the protein CSVGPKGGYEQYF.

The J gene is TRBJ2-2, the V gene TRBV5-1; no reliable D call. Germline CDR1 is SGHRS and CDR2 is YFSETQ. CDR3 size: 15 residues. Trimming removed 0 bases at V and 0 bases at J, with 6 bases between. DNA for the CDR3: TGCGCCAGCAGCTTGGATACCGCGAACACCGGGGAGCTGTTTTTT. Its protein is CASSLDTANTGELFF. Full variable domain (missing parts from reference TRBV5-1 and TRBJ2-2): KAGVTQTPRYLIKTRGQQVTLSCSPISGHRSVSWYQQTPGQGLQFLFEYFSETQRNKGNFPGRFSGRQFSNSRSEMNVSTLELGDSALYLCASSLDTANTGELFFGEGSRLTVL.

The V gene is TRBV21-1, the J gene TRBJ1-2. TRBV21-1 counts as a pseudogene. The CDR3 sequence is 15 residues long. The DNA for the CDR3 is TGTGCCAGCAGCGGGGGACCGAAAACTAACTATGGCTACACCTTC. This gives the protein CASSGGPKTNYGYTF.

The V gene is TRBV6-5, the J gene TRBJ1-2; no definite D call. The germline V gene encodes CDR1 MNHEY and CDR2 SVGAGI. This CDR3 contains 14 residues. Trimming took off 2 bases at V and 4 bases at J, with 11 bases between the two ends. CDR3 sequence (DNA): TGTGCCAGCAGTTACAGGGTACGGAGCTATGGCTACACCTTC. Translating gives CASSYRVRSYGYTF.